These T cell receptor beta chains were read from a single sample in a study of blood T cell repertoires in COVID-19. Only in-frame clones appear in the TCRdb table, and some are missing; sequencing was by immunoSEQ multiplex PCR. The sample shows 150,000 to 200,000 clones, about 90% of them seen only once. Sequencing was carried out using peripheral blood. These receptors came from a young man with COVID-19, enrolled during active disease. Each CDR3 is given with its conserved first and last residue. Fields, in order: J gene, D gene, CDR3 length, V gene, clone size, CDR3 DNA, CDR3 protein. A D gene is named only where the DNA matches it firmly. Expanded clones are given a class, and other clones once, few, many or no size at all.

j_call: TRBJ1-2
d_call: -
cdr3_length: 15
v_call: TRBV6-5
clone_size: -
cdr3_nt: TGTGCCAGCAGTGACTCCGAGACAGGCATCTATGGCTACACCTTC
cdr3_aa: CASSDSETGIYGYTF

j_call: TRBJ2-3
d_call: TRBD2
cdr3_length: 15
v_call: TRBV28
clone_size: -
cdr3_nt: TGTGCCAGCAGCACTAGCGGGATTGTCACAGATACGCAGTATTTT
cdr3_aa: CASSTSGIVTDTQYF

j_call: TRBJ1-2
d_call: TRBD1
cdr3_length: 14
v_call: TRBV19
clone_size: -
cdr3_nt: TGTGCCAGTATCCAGGACAGGGGGCCTTATGGCTACACCTTC
cdr3_aa: CASIQDRGPYGYTF

j_call: TRBJ1-4
d_call: -
cdr3_length: 14
v_call: TRBV7-9
clone_size: -
cdr3_nt: TGTGCCAGCAGCATGATGCAGGCTACTGAAAAACTGTTTTTT
cdr3_aa: CASSMMQATEKLFF

j_call: TRBJ2-1
d_call: TRBD2
cdr3_length: 16
v_call: TRBV10-2
clone_size: -
cdr3_nt: TGCGCCAGCAGTGAGTCGGGACTAGCAGGAGTCAATGAGCAGTTCTTC
cdr3_aa: CASSESGLAGVNEQFF

j_call: TRBJ2-3
d_call: -
cdr3_length: 16
v_call: TRBV3-1/TRBV3-2
clone_size: -
cdr3_nt: TGTGCCAGCAGCCAAGGCACGGAGTCTTTAAGGGATACGCAGTATTTT
cdr3_aa: CASSQGTESLRDTQYF

j_call: TRBJ2-7
d_call: -
cdr3_length: 14
v_call: TRBV5-4
clone_size: few
cdr3_nt: TGTGCCAGCAGCGGAAGAGGGGGGGACTACGAGCAGTACTTC
cdr3_aa: CASSGRGGDYEQYF

j_call: TRBJ1-1
d_call: -
cdr3_length: 14
v_call: TRBV7-3
clone_size: -
cdr3_nt: TGTGCCAGCAGCTTAGGGACAACGGGGACTGAAGCTTTCTTT
cdr3_aa: CASSLGTTGTEAFF

j_call: TRBJ2-5
d_call: TRBD2
cdr3_length: 15
v_call: TRBV7-3
clone_size: -
cdr3_nt: TGTGCCAGCAGCCGTTTAGCGGGAGGTTTAGAGACCCAGTACTTC
cdr3_aa: CASSRLAGGLETQYF

j_call: TRBJ2-7
d_call: -
cdr3_length: 13
v_call: TRBV6-6
clone_size: -
cdr3_nt: TGTGCCAGCAGCGAGGACACAGCCTACGAGCAGTACTTC
cdr3_aa: CASSEDTAYEQYF

j_call: TRBJ1-2
d_call: TRBD1
cdr3_length: 15
v_call: TRBV28
clone_size: -
cdr3_nt: TGTGCCAGCAGTTTAGGGGACAGGGCGGGCTATGGCTACACCTTC
cdr3_aa: CASSLGDRAGYGYTF

j_call: TRBJ1-1
d_call: TRBD1
cdr3_length: 13
v_call: TRBV9
clone_size: -
cdr3_nt: TGTGCCAGCAGCGTAGGTCGGAGGGGGCAAGCTTTCTTT
cdr3_aa: CASSVGRRGQAFF

j_call: TRBJ2-1
d_call: TRBD1
cdr3_length: 14
v_call: TRBV4-2
clone_size: -
cdr3_nt: TGTGCCAGCACCGGGACAGCCCCATACAATGAGCAGTTCTTC
cdr3_aa: CASTGTAPYNEQFF

j_call: TRBJ2-7
d_call: TRBD2
cdr3_length: 14
v_call: TRBV30
clone_size: -
cdr3_nt: TGTGCCTGGAGTGGGGCTAGCGGGAACTACGAGCAGTACTTC
cdr3_aa: CAWSGASGNYEQYF

j_call: TRBJ2-1
d_call: -
cdr3_length: 13
v_call: TRBV6-5
clone_size: few
cdr3_nt: TGTGCCAGCAGTTATTTTACTGGCAATGAGCAGTTCTTC
cdr3_aa: CASSYFTGNEQFF

j_call: TRBJ2-7
d_call: TRBD1
cdr3_length: 15
v_call: TRBV5-1
clone_size: once
cdr3_nt: TGCGCCAGCAGCTCCTTTAGACAGGGGGCGGAGGAGCAGTACTTC
cdr3_aa: CASSSFRQGAEEQYF

j_call: TRBJ2-3
d_call: TRBD2
cdr3_length: 13
v_call: TRBV19
clone_size: -
cdr3_nt: TGTGCCAGTAGTATACGGGGGGCAGATACGCAGTATTTT
cdr3_aa: CASSIRGADTQYF

j_call: TRBJ1-2
d_call: -
cdr3_length: 13
v_call: TRBV7-3
clone_size: -
cdr3_nt: TGTGCCAGCGGCACACGGACTGACTATGGCTACACCTTC
cdr3_aa: CASGTRTDYGYTF

j_call: TRBJ1-4
d_call: -
cdr3_length: 16
v_call: TRBV7-9
clone_size: -
cdr3_nt: TGTGCCAGCAGCCGAAGCAGGGGACCTATTAATGAAAAACTGTTTTTT
cdr3_aa: CASSRSRGPINEKLFF

j_call: TRBJ1-1
d_call: -
cdr3_length: 12
v_call: TRBV29-1
clone_size: once
cdr3_nt: TGCAGCGTTGTTAGTCGCAGGGCTGAAGCTTTCTTT
cdr3_aa: CSVVSRRAEAFF

j_call: TRBJ1-1
d_call: -
cdr3_length: 14
v_call: TRBV4-2
clone_size: -
cdr3_nt: TGTGCCAGCAGCCAAGACGTTCCGAACACTGAAGCTTTCTTT
cdr3_aa: CASSQDVPNTEAFF

j_call: TRBJ2-7
d_call: TRBD1
cdr3_length: 14
v_call: TRBV18
clone_size: -
cdr3_nt: TGTGCCAGCTCACCGCTGGACAGGGTCTACGAGCAGTACTTC
cdr3_aa: CASSPLDRVYEQYF

j_call: TRBJ2-7
d_call: -
cdr3_length: 15
v_call: TRBV6-5
clone_size: -
cdr3_nt: TGTGCCAGCAGTTACGGGGCAATGGGGATCTACGAGCAGTACTTC
cdr3_aa: CASSYGAMGIYEQYF

j_call: TRBJ2-5
d_call: TRBD1
cdr3_length: 13
v_call: TRBV6-5
clone_size: -
cdr3_nt: TGTGCCAGCTCAGGGGGCGTATCGACGACCCAGTACTTC
cdr3_aa: CASSGGVSTTQYF

j_call: TRBJ2-3
d_call: -
cdr3_length: 17
v_call: TRBV7-9
clone_size: -
cdr3_nt: TGTGCCAGCAGCCCTAACCCGGGAAGACCGTTGGCAGATACGCAGTATTTT
cdr3_aa: CASSPNPGRPLADTQYF

j_call: TRBJ2-2
d_call: -
cdr3_length: 16
v_call: TRBV27
clone_size: -
cdr3_nt: TGTGCCAGCAGTTCCTTCTTACAGAAGAACACCGGGGAGCTGTTTTTT
cdr3_aa: CASSSFLQKNTGELFF

j_call: TRBJ2-3
d_call: -
cdr3_length: 14
v_call: TRBV21-1
clone_size: once
cdr3_nt: TGTGCCAGCAGCCCGGGGACAGGTACAGATACGCAGTATTTT
cdr3_aa: CASSPGTGTDTQYF

j_call: TRBJ2-1
d_call: TRBD2
cdr3_length: 14
v_call: TRBV5-8
clone_size: -
cdr3_nt: TGTGCCAGCAGCTTGGTCCGACTAGCGGGGAAGCAGTTCTTC
cdr3_aa: CASSLVRLAGKQFF

j_call: TRBJ2-3
d_call: TRBD1
cdr3_length: 15
v_call: TRBV10-3
clone_size: -
cdr3_nt: TGTGCCATCAGTGAGTTACAGGGGGACACAGATACGCAGTATTTT
cdr3_aa: CAISELQGDTDTQYF

j_call: TRBJ2-7
d_call: TRBD2
cdr3_length: 16
v_call: TRBV5-1
clone_size: -
cdr3_nt: TGCGCCAGCAGCTTGGAATTTCTAGCGGGAGGGGGCGAGCAGTACTTC
cdr3_aa: CASSLEFLAGGGEQYF

j_call: TRBJ1-3
d_call: -
cdr3_length: 15
v_call: TRBV10-3
clone_size: once
cdr3_nt: TGTGCCATCAGTGAAGCCCAGGGGAACGGAAACACCATATATTTT
cdr3_aa: CAISEAQGNGNTIYF

j_call: TRBJ1-6
d_call: TRBD1
cdr3_length: 14
v_call: TRBV2
clone_size: -
cdr3_nt: TGTGCCAGCAACCGGGGACAGGGAGGTTCACCCCTCCACTTT
cdr3_aa: CASNRGQGGSPLHF

j_call: TRBJ1-5
d_call: -
cdr3_length: 16
v_call: TRBV19
clone_size: -
cdr3_nt: TGTGCCAGCAAAACCGGGAGAATAAATAGCAATCAGCCCCAGCATTTT
cdr3_aa: CASKTGRINSNQPQHF

j_call: TRBJ1-1
d_call: -
cdr3_length: 14
v_call: TRBV10-1
clone_size: -
cdr3_nt: TGCGCCAGCAGGCAGGGCCAGTTGAACACTGAAGCTTTCTTT
cdr3_aa: CASRQGQLNTEAFF

j_call: TRBJ2-1
d_call: -
cdr3_length: 14
v_call: TRBV6-2/TRBV6-3
clone_size: -
cdr3_nt: TGTGCCAGCAGTTATTATGTCGGTCGCAATGAGCAGTTCTTC
cdr3_aa: CASSYYVGRNEQFF

j_call: TRBJ1-1
d_call: -
cdr3_length: 14
v_call: TRBV7-9
clone_size: -
cdr3_nt: TGTGCCAGCAGCTTCGGGGGTGGGAACACTGAAGCTTTCTTT
cdr3_aa: CASSFGGGNTEAFF

j_call: TRBJ1-1
d_call: -
cdr3_length: 16
v_call: TRBV6-1
clone_size: -
cdr3_nt: TGTGCCAGCAGTGAAGCGCAGGCAGGGGTGAACACTGAAGCTTTCTTT
cdr3_aa: CASSEAQAGVNTEAFF

j_call: TRBJ1-2
d_call: TRBD1
cdr3_length: 14
v_call: TRBV18
clone_size: once
cdr3_nt: TGTGCCAGCTCAGCAGGACAGGGGGACTATGGCTACACCTTC
cdr3_aa: CASSAGQGDYGYTF

j_call: TRBJ2-5
d_call: TRBD2
cdr3_length: 17
v_call: TRBV19
clone_size: once
cdr3_nt: TGTGCCAGTAGAGGACTAGCGGGAGGATTGGGTATGGAGACCCAGTACTTC
cdr3_aa: CASRGLAGGLGMETQYF

j_call: TRBJ2-7
d_call: TRBD2
cdr3_length: 16
v_call: TRBV5-1
clone_size: -
cdr3_nt: TGCGCCAGCAGCGCAATCACTAGCGTAGGCTCCTACGAGCAGTACTTC
cdr3_aa: CASSAITSVGSYEQYF

j_call: TRBJ1-6
d_call: -
cdr3_length: 14
v_call: TRBV30
clone_size: few
cdr3_nt: TGTGCCTGGGCCCCCGGGACAAATAATTCACCCCTCCACTTT
cdr3_aa: CAWAPGTNNSPLHF

j_call: TRBJ2-3
d_call: -
cdr3_length: 15
v_call: TRBV28
clone_size: -
cdr3_nt: TGTGCCAGCAGCTTTGGGACACAGGTTACAGATACGCAGTATTTT
cdr3_aa: CASSFGTQVTDTQYF

j_call: TRBJ1-2
d_call: -
cdr3_length: 14
v_call: TRBV5-1
clone_size: -
cdr3_nt: TGCGCCAGCAGCCCCGGGACAACGGTTTATGGCTACACCTTC
cdr3_aa: CASSPGTTVYGYTF

j_call: TRBJ2-1
d_call: -
cdr3_length: 13
v_call: TRBV7-9
clone_size: -
cdr3_nt: TGTGCCAGCAGCCCCGGGGGTTGGAATGAGCAGTTCTTC
cdr3_aa: CASSPGGWNEQFF

j_call: TRBJ2-3
d_call: -
cdr3_length: 14
v_call: TRBV19
clone_size: -
cdr3_nt: TGTGCCAGTAGCGGGCAGGGTGGGTTAGATACGCAGTATTTT
cdr3_aa: CASSGQGGLDTQYF

j_call: TRBJ2-7
d_call: -
cdr3_length: 14
v_call: TRBV11-2
clone_size: -
cdr3_nt: TGTGCCAGCAGCTTTTGGACTGCCTCCTACGAGCAGTACTTC
cdr3_aa: CASSFWTASYEQYF

j_call: TRBJ1-2
d_call: TRBD1
cdr3_length: 13
v_call: TRBV4-3
clone_size: once
cdr3_nt: TGCGCCAGCAGCTCAACAGGGGCTTATGGCTACACCTTC
cdr3_aa: CASSSTGAYGYTF

j_call: TRBJ2-2
d_call: -
cdr3_length: 15
v_call: TRBV15
clone_size: once
cdr3_nt: TGTGCCACCAGCCTCACGAGGGCCAACACCGGGGAGCTGTTTTTT
cdr3_aa: CATSLTRANTGELFF

j_call: TRBJ1-2
d_call: -
cdr3_length: 13
v_call: TRBV6-6
clone_size: -
cdr3_nt: TGTGCCAGCAGTTACGGAGTCGGAGGTGGCTACACCTTC
cdr3_aa: CASSYGVGGGYTF

j_call: TRBJ2-5
d_call: -
cdr3_length: 14
v_call: TRBV5-1
clone_size: -
cdr3_nt: TGCGCCAGCAGCTTAGAAGGCGGGCAAGAGACCCAGTACTTC
cdr3_aa: CASSLEGGQETQYF

j_call: TRBJ1-3
d_call: -
cdr3_length: 16
v_call: TRBV4-3
clone_size: -
cdr3_nt: TGCGCCAGCAGCCGCTTCCGGGACAATCCGGGAAACACCATATATTTT
cdr3_aa: CASSRFRDNPGNTIYF